One sample yielded the 11 T cell receptor beta chains listed below, sequenced in a study of OX40 agonist ivuxolimab in advanced cancers. Here immunoSEQ multiplex PCR was the method, and the copy in TCRdb shows in-frame clones only, minus some. The data contain 60,000 to 70,000 clones, around nine tenths of them singletons. Material: CD4+ or CD8+ T cells sorted from blood, obtained in a trial of the OX40 agonist ivuxolimab. The origin of the receptors is an adult with an advanced solid tumor such as melanoma, head and neck, liver or kidney cancer.

V usage is TRBV19 and J usage is TRBJ2-2; 15 bases agree with TRBD2. The germline CDR1 and CDR2 sequences are LNHDA and SQIVND (reference sequence). J gave up 3 bases and V 6 bases, and 2 bases lay outside the gene matches. This CDR3 has 16 amino acids. The CDR3 region has the DNA TGTGCCAGTAGCCGGACTAGCGGGGGGGACACCGGGGAGCTGTTTTTT. Translation gives CASSRTSGGDTGELFF.

V and J are TRBV29-1 and TRBJ1-2, with a tentative D call TRBD1 (5 bases). The V gene's germline CDR1 is SQVTM and CDR2 ANQGSEA. There are 11 residues in the CDR3. V lost 4 bases and J lost 8, with 11 bases in between. The CDR3 region has the DNA TGCAGCGTTGGAATCAGGGACGGCTACACCTTC. Residues: CSVGIRDGYTF.

J is TRBJ2-4 and V is TRBV5-6; D tentatively fits TRBD1 or TRBD2 (5 bases each). The germline V gene encodes CDR1 SGHDT and CDR2 YYEEEE. The CDR3 consists of 15 residues. V was cut by 0 bases and J by 7 bases, with 14 bases left in between. In DNA form, the CDR3 reads TGTGCCAGCAGCTTGGTTTTTGGGGGTAGGAACATTCAGTACTTC. Its translation: CASSLVFGGRNIQYF.

The chain recombines TRBV28 with TRBJ1-1; tentatively, D is TRBD1 (6 bases). The CDR3 is 16 residues long. Germline loops: CDR1 MDHEN, CDR2 SYDVKM. Trimming pared 3 bases from V and 0 bases from J, leaving 14 bases between. CDR3 bases: TGTGCCAGCAGTTTCCCCGGCAGGGGAATGAACACTGAAGCTTTCTTT. Translated, it gives CASSFPGRGMNTEAFF.

The chain is built from TRBV9 and TRBJ2-2; 14 bases are shared with TRBD2. Germline V gene data show CDR1 as SGDLS and CDR2 as YYNGEE. The CDR3 is 18 amino acids. Losses at the gene ends were 3 bases for V and 6 bases for J; bases not matched to a gene: 10. In DNA form, the CDR3 reads TGTGCCAGCAGCGCCGGCCTTGGGACTAGCGGGGGTTCCGGGGAGCTGTTTTTT. Translated, it gives CASSAGLGTSGGSGELFF.

The chain joins TRBV5-4 to TRBJ2-3; D call uncertain. The CDR3 spans 13 residues. V was trimmed by 2 bases and J by 5 bases, leaving 9 bases between them. Germline V CDR1 and CDR2: SGHNT, YYREEE (reference sequence). The CDR3 DNA reads as TGTGCCAGCAGCTTTGCCCCTCAAGATACGCAGTATTTT. It encodes CASSFAPQDTQYF.

The chain is built from TRBV5-6 and TRBJ2-7; no clear D gene. Trimming shortened V by 0 bases and J by 3 bases, and 10 bases separated the two germline ends. The CDR3 extends over 14 amino acids. Germline CDR1 is SGHDT and CDR2 is YYEEEE. The CDR3 coding sequence is TGTGCCAGCAGCTTGGTGGGTCGAAGCTACGAGCAGTACTTC. Protein: CASSLVGRSYEQYF.

The chain uses TRBV7-2 and TRBJ1-1, with D possibly matching TRBD1 (6 bases). Trimming pared 7 bases from V and 4 bases from J, leaving 22 bases between. CDR1 and CDR2 from the germline V gene are SGHTA and FQGNSA. The CDR3 totals 16 residues. Here the CDR3 reads CASTLMGGGRSTEAFF. Here the CDR3 DNA reads TGTGCCAGCACCCTTATGGGCGGGGGGCGGAGCACTGAAGCTTTCTTT.

This clone has a single count. The chain couples TRBV2 to TRBJ2-5, with 8 bases that match TRBD1. TRBJ2-7 matches the DNA end more closely, so the J call is doubtful. Germline-derived CDR1 and CDR2 are SNHLY and FYNNEI. CDR3 length equals 14 residues. The CDR3 loop is CASSAGTGTYEQYF. For the CDR3, the DNA is TGTGCCAGCAGTGCCGGGACAGGTACCTACGAGCAGTACTTC.

The genes are TRBV28 and TRBJ1-4, with 11 bases matching TRBD1. Germline CDR1 MDHEN, CDR2 SYDVKM. The CDR3 runs to 17 residues. The junction had 13 bases not matched to a gene; V was cut back by 7 bases and J by 6 bases. The CDR3, as DNA: TGTGCCAGCACGAGGACAGGGGGCGAAAGGGGTTATGAAAAACTGTTTTTT. Protein sequence: CASTRTGGERGYEKLFF.

The chain combines TRBV29-1 with TRBJ2-5; 9 nucleotides match TRBD1. Per the germline V gene, CDR1 is SQVTM and CDR2 is ANQGSEA. This CDR3 contains 14 residues. Trimming cost V 1 base and J 5 bases; bases outside gene matches: 5. This CDR3 is CSVEGDGQGETQYF. The CDR3 nucleotides are TGCAGCGTTGAAGGGGACGGACAGGGGGAGACCCAGTACTTC.